The 2 T cell receptor beta chains reported below all come from one sample, sequenced in a study of identical twins (TCRdb year 2016). Preparation of the library involved 5' RACE. Sequencer: Illumina HiSeq 2000. TCRdb applied fastp at Q25 and MiXCR to the public reads, then kept only in-frame beta chains. A single entry per CDR3 protein holds the most common genes and DNA from its merged rows. The sample table records around 370,000 distinct CDR3 sequences; 8.5% to 10% of these occur just once. About 8.1% of the sample goes to the ten largest clones. Sequenced input: naive T cells sorted from blood. The meaning of the sample's cell subset or site label: cells isolated with a human naive T-cell isolation kit. These receptors all stem from a woman aged 50 to 60 in good health.

This clonotype was picked up a small number of times. The chain joins TRBV28 to TRBJ2-5; 9 bases align to TRBD1. Germline loops: CDR1 MDHEN, CDR2 SYDVKM. The CDR3 is 14 residues long. The J segment lost 5 bases and the V segment lost 4 bases, leaving 5 bases of the junction unmatched. This CDR3 reads CASSWGTGLETQYF. DNA for the CDR3: TGTGCCAGCAGTTGGGGGACAGGGCTGGAGACCCAGTACTTC. Full variable domain (outside the CDR3, taken from reference TRBV28 and TRBJ2-5): DVKVTQSSRYLVKRTGEKVFLECVQDMDHENMFWYRQDPGLGLRLIYFSYDVKMKEKGDIPEGYSVSREKKERFSLILESASTNQTSMYLCASSWGTGLETQYFGPGTRLLVL.

The chain combines TRBV5-6 with TRBJ2-1; D ambiguous. The germline CDR1 and CDR2 sequences are SGHDT and YYEEEE. This CDR3 is built from 17 residues. Trimming removed 4 bases from V and 0 bases from J, with 17 bases in between. CDR3 nucleotide sequence: TGTGCCAGCAGCCCCCACCTGGGCGGAAGCTCCTACAATGAGCAGTTCTTC. This gives the protein CASSPHLGGSSYNEQFF.